Each of the 10 T cell receptor beta chains below was sequenced from the same sample in a study of blood T cell repertoires in COVID-19. Measured with immunoSEQ multiplex PCR; TCRdb has only the in-frame clones, and not every one. The data show some 41,000 clones, around 85% seen once. Specimen: peripheral blood. The source of these receptors is a human donor in a cohort sampled during active COVID-19.

This clone was seen just once. V gene TRBV21-1 combines with J gene TRBJ2-3; TRBD2, the D gene given by the table, was not confirmed from the DNA. TRBV21-1 is described as a pseudogene. This CDR3 spans 16 amino acids. The CDR3 spells CASSKEETRGTDTQYF. DNA of the CDR3: TGTGCCAGCAGCAAAGAAGAGACTAGGGGAACAGATACGCAGTATTTT.

This clone was seen a handful of times. The chain employs TRBV2 and TRBJ1-5; the D gene is possibly TRBD1 (5 bases). The V and J ends lost 4 bases and 4 bases respectively, with 14 bases between them. The length of the CDR3 is 15 residues. From germline, CDR1 is SNHLY and CDR2 FYNNEI. The CDR3 loop is CASSVLGARNQPQHF. CDR3 coding DNA: TGTGCCAGCAGTGTATTAGGGGCAAGAAATCAGCCCCAGCATTTT.

V gene TRBV10-2 combines with J gene TRBJ2-3, with 12 bases aligning to TRBD2. Unmatched junction bases numbered 3, after V lost 4 bases and J lost 1 base. CDR1 is WSHSY and CDR2 is SAAADI in the germline V gene. CDR3 length: 16 residues. CDR3 in DNA: TGCGCCAGCAGTGCCAGGACTAGCGGGGGCACAGATACGCAGTATTTT. Its translation is CASSARTSGGTDTQYF.

This rearrangement joins TRBV5-1 to TRBJ1-4; the match to TRBD1 covers 7 bases. V was clipped by 0 bases and J by 8 bases; unmatched bases: 4. The CDR3 contains 14 residues. CDR1 SGHRS and CDR2 YFSETQ come from the germline V gene. As DNA, the CDR3 is TGCGCCAGCAGCTTGGGACAGGGAATGGAAAAACTGTTTTTT. Translation: CASSLGQGMEKLFF.

V gene TRBV7-2 combines with J gene TRBJ2-5; D is unclear. Trimming removed 1 base from V and 0 bases from J, with 9 bases in between. The CDR3 sequence is 15 residues long. CDR1 SGHTA and CDR2 FQGNSA come from the germline V gene. The CDR3 region has the DNA TGTGCCAGCAGCTTAGGGAGCACTAACCAAGAGACCCAGTACTTC. Amino acid sequence: CASSLGSTNQETQYF.

V gene TRBV7-2 combines with J gene TRBJ2-3; D call uncertain. Germline assignment: CDR1 SGHTA and CDR2 FQGNSA. V was cut by 2 bases and J by 2 bases, with 8 bases left in between. The CDR3 has 14 amino acids. This CDR3 reads CASSLSSHTDTQYF. CDR3 DNA sequence: TGTGCCAGCAGCTTAAGTAGTCACACAGATACGCAGTATTTT.

The chain joins TRBV12-3 or TRBV12-4 to TRBJ2-7; 8 bases agree with TRBD1. Trimming took 6 bases from V and 5 from J; bases not matched to a gene: 6. The CDR3 has 13 amino acids. The CDR3 reads CASRPGQANEQYF. CDR3 sequence (DNA): TGTGCCAGCAGGCCGGGACAGGCCAACGAGCAGTACTTC.

The chain employs TRBV10-3 and TRBJ1-4; a possible D gene is TRBD1 (5 bases). With 6 bases removed from V and 1 base from J, the gap between germline ends came to 9 bases. The germline V gene has CDR1 ENHRY and CDR2 SYGVKD. The CDR3 has 14 amino acids. The CDR3, as DNA: TGTGCCATCAGCCCCCAGGGAACTAATGAAAAACTGTTTTTT. Protein: CAISPQGTNEKLFF.

CDR3 protein: CASSFQRAYNEQFF. The CDR3 nucleotides read TGTGCCAGCAGCTTTCAGCGAGCCTACAATGAGCAGTTCTTC. This rearrangement joins TRBV12-1 to TRBJ2-1; the D call in the table, TRBD2, was not verified against the DNA. TRBV12-1 is designated a pseudogene. The CDR3 is made up of 14 amino acids.

The chain couples TRBV7-8 to TRBJ2-7; weak D call: TRBD1 (5 bases). CDR1 is SGHVS and CDR2 is FQNEAQ in the germline V gene. V lost 3 bases and J 5 bases, leaving 17 bases between the germline ends. There are 15 residues in the CDR3. The CDR3 DNA follows: TGTGCCAGCAGCTTCTCCTCAGGGTCGGCTAACGAGCAGTACTTC. Translated: CASSFSSGSANEQYF.